The text below deals with one T cell receptor beta chain. Its antigen remains unknown. CDR1 KGHSH and CDR2 LQKENI come from the germline V gene. CDR3 size: 15 residues. The V and J ends lost 1 base and 4 bases, in that order; junction bases with no gene match: 6. These data originate in a study of vaccination effects on CD4 cells after COVID-19. Background on the study: All study participants received two doses of BNT162b2 or mRNA-1273 vaccine. Overall study results and limits: Early post-infection timepoints were absent, and convalescent patients were few.

Here immunoSEQ multiplex PCR was the method, and the copy in TCRdb shows in-frame clones only, minus some. The sample lists roughly 73,000 clones; roughly 73% were seen once. Antigen-specific CD4+ T cells expanded by the ViraFEST assay with viral peptide pools were then sequenced. An approximately 10-day culture period preceded the isolation of CD4+ T cells. By PCR, the person was confirmed to have had SARS-CoV-2 infection between March and December 2020. This rearrangement joins TRBV18 to TRBJ2-5; 7 nucleotides agree with TRBD1. This TCR derives from a human donor who had a prior SARS-CoV-2 infection. The material sequenced was CD4+ T cells from PBMCs cultured with HIV peptides, taken before COVID-19 vaccination. Subset denoted: HIV-1 Nef peptide pool negative control/reference culture. CDR3 DNA: TGTGCCAGCTCACCACGTCACAGGGGAACAGAGACCCAGTACTTC. This encodes CASSPRHRGTETQYF.